The entry that follows covers one TCR beta chain sequence. In the original processing: Quantification of nucleated cells was approximated via reference gene primer amplification. TCRdb's copy holds only in-frame clones and misses some; the assay was immunoSEQ multiplex PCR. The D gene and trimming were derived from the DNA, and the V and J assignments and clone size from that table. This table has 68,000 or so clones, more than 70% appearing once. The data were taken from a study of blood T cell repertoires in COVID-19. Study details: Samples of COVID-19 (acute and convalescent) were obtained from the United States, Italy and Spain. PBMCs, B-cell-depleted T cells, or T cells provided the cDNA or gDNA that made up the material.

CDR1 MNHEY and CDR2 SMNVEV come from the germline V gene (reference sequence). The CDR3 is 15 residues long. Germline trimming cut 3 bases from V and 1 base from J; bases unmatched to any gene: 4. The rearrangement uses TRBV27 and TRBJ1-2, with TRBD1 identical over 8 bases. The source material was peripheral blood. This clonotype originated in a man in his 70s with active or convalescent COVID-19. CDR3 region: CASSLTGANNYGYTF. As DNA, the CDR3 is TGTGCCAGCAGTTTGACAGGGGCGAATAACTATGGCTACACCTTC.